This is a list of T cell receptor beta chains from one sample in a study of T cell changes during pregnancy in multiple sclerosis. Sequencing was performed with immunoSEQ multiplex PCR; in TCRdb, only in-frame clones are kept and a portion is missing. Here the sample spans 45,000 to 55,000 clones, about 92% being singletons. Sequences were derived from CD4+ T cells from peripheral blood mononuclear cells, sampled after pregnancy. The receptors originated from a female donor with multiple sclerosis, enrolled in a pregnancy study. CDR3s include the opening cysteine and the closing phenylalanine or tryptophan. The order of the fields is CDR3 length, D gene, J gene, V gene, clone size, CDR3 protein, CDR3 DNA. The D gene is left open where the match is weak. Size values are once, few and many counts, or a class for expanded clones, and some rows have none.

length: 17
D: .
J: TRBJ1-3
V: TRBV7-9
size: .
CDR3: CASSLRDISFSGNTIYF
DNA: TGTGCCAGCAGCTTACGGGACATCTCTTTCTCTGGAAACACCATATATTTT

length: 16
D: .
J: TRBJ1-1
V: TRBV18
size: .
CDR3: CASSPPRAGAGTEAFF
DNA: TGTGCCAGCTCACCACCGAGGGCGGGCGCGGGCACTGAAGCTTTCTTT

length: 15
D: .
J: TRBJ1-1
V: TRBV5-1
size: .
CDR3: CASKYDGLVSTEAFF
DNA: TGCGCCAGCAAGTACGACGGCCTAGTTAGCACTGAAGCTTTCTTT

length: 16
D: .
J: TRBJ2-3
V: TRBV9
size: .
CDR3: CASSVADRASTDTQYF
DNA: TGTGCCAGCAGCGTAGCCGACAGAGCTAGCACAGATACGCAGTATTTT

length: 13
D: .
J: TRBJ2-7
V: TRBV7-2
size: .
CDR3: CASSGTRGTEQYF
DNA: TGTGCCAGCAGCGGGACAAGGGGGACCGAGCAGTACTTC

length: 14
D: .
J: TRBJ2-5
V: TRBV6-1
size: .
CDR3: CASKFRLGGETQYF
DNA: TGTGCCAGCAAATTTCGGTTGGGGGGAGAGACCCAGTACTTC

length: 15
D: TRBD1
J: TRBJ2-1
V: TRBV25-1
size: .
CDR3: CASSEWGTGANEQFF
DNA: TGTGCCAGCAGTGAATGGGGGACAGGGGCCAATGAGCAGTTCTTC

length: 15
D: TRBD1
J: TRBJ1-1
V: TRBV11-3
size: .
CDR3: CASSYSDRANTEAFF
DNA: TGTGCCAGCAGTTACTCCGACAGGGCGAACACTGAAGCTTTCTTT

length: 13
D: .
J: TRBJ2-1
V: TRBV14
size: once
CDR3: CASSHGAYNEQFF
DNA: TGTGCCAGCAGCCACGGGGCCTACAATGAGCAGTTCTTC

length: 14
D: TRBD1
J: TRBJ2-7
V: TRBV27
size: .
CDR3: CASSSDRASYEQYF
DNA: TGTGCCAGCAGTTCAGACAGGGCCTCCTACGAGCAGTACTTC

length: 15
D: TRBD2
J: TRBJ2-3
V: TRBV11-2
size: once
CDR3: CASSLGSGSTDTQYF
DNA: TGTGCCAGCAGCTTGGGTAGCGGGAGCACAGATACGCAGTATTTT

length: 15
D: .
J: TRBJ1-4
V: TRBV6-6
size: .
CDR3: CASSKVTQGSEKLFF
DNA: TGTGCCAGCAGTAAGGTGACTCAGGGCAGTGAAAAACTGTTTTTT

length: 14
D: .
J: TRBJ2-1
V: TRBV10-3
size: .
CDR3: CASSGPKNYNEQFF
DNA: TGTGCCAGCTCAGGGCCGAAAAATTACAATGAGCAGTTCTTC

length: 14
D: TRBD1
J: TRBJ1-5
V: TRBV18
size: .
CDR3: CASSQDRANQPQHF
DNA: TGTGCCAGCTCGCAGGACAGGGCCAATCAGCCCCAGCATTTT

length: 15
D: .
J: TRBJ2-7
V: TRBV19
size: .
CDR3: CASKRSGLDHYEQYF
DNA: TGTGCCAGTAAACGATCAGGACTGGATCACTACGAGCAGTACTTC

length: 17
D: .
J: TRBJ2-1
V: TRBV11-3
size: .
CDR3: CASSLDRTGVGYNEQFF
DNA: TGTGCCAGCAGCTTAGATCGTACGGGAGTCGGTTACAATGAGCAGTTCTTC

length: 14
D: TRBD1
J: TRBJ2-7
V: TRBV18
size: .
CDR3: CASSPGTGGAEQYF
DNA: TGTGCCAGCTCACCAGGGACAGGGGGCGCCGAGCAGTACTTC

length: 14
D: TRBD1
J: TRBJ2-7
V: TRBV18
size: .
CDR3: CASSRQGSGSEQYF
DNA: TGTGCCAGCTCGCGACAGGGGTCTGGCTCCGAGCAGTACTTC

length: 14
D: .
J: TRBJ2-2
V: TRBV5-1
size: .
CDR3: CASSLRLNTGELFF
DNA: TGCGCCAGCAGCTTGAGACTAAACACCGGGGAGCTGTTTTTT

length: 11
D: TRBD2
J: TRBJ2-7
V: TRBV28
size: once
CDR3: CASSFRSGWYF
DNA: TGTGCCAGCAGTTTCCGTAGCGGGTGGTACTTC

length: 16
D: TRBD2
J: TRBJ2-5
V: TRBV19
size: .
CDR3: CASSTLAGGPQETQYF
DNA: TGTGCCAGTAGTACCCTAGCGGGAGGGCCCCAAGAGACCCAGTACTTC

length: 14
D: TRBD1
J: TRBJ1-5
V: TRBV30
size: .
CDR3: CAWSDGQAGQPQHF
DNA: TGTGCCTGGAGTGATGGACAGGCGGGTCAGCCCCAGCATTTT

length: 15
D: TRBD1
J: TRBJ1-2
V: TRBV6-5
size: .
CDR3: CASSYSEEGAYGYTF
DNA: TGTGCCAGCAGTTACTCGGAGGAGGGGGCGTATGGCTACACCTTC

length: 16
D: TRBD1
J: TRBJ2-1
V: TRBV5-4
size: once
CDR3: CASSLKTGGAYNEQFF
DNA: TGTGCCAGCAGTTTGAAGACAGGGGGGGCCTACAATGAGCAGTTCTTC

length: 13
D: TRBD2
J: TRBJ2-5
V: TRBV7-6
size: .
CDR3: CASSLGAGVSQYF
DNA: TGTGCCAGCAGCCTGGGAGCGGGAGTATCCCAGTACTTC